Listed below are T cell receptor beta chains from one sample, sequenced in a study of T cell changes during pregnancy in multiple sclerosis. This table comes from immunoSEQ multiplex PCR, and its TCRdb copy is limited to in-frame clones, with some not included. The table has 50,000 to 80,000 clones, roughly 90% seen once. The sequences come from peripheral blood, collected in the second trimester of pregnancy. All receptors come from a female donor with multiple sclerosis, enrolled in a pregnancy study. CDR3s include the opening cysteine and the closing phenylalanine or tryptophan. The D gene is left open where the match is weak. Size tells how often a clone was seen (once, few, many) or the class of an expanded clone, and some rows leave it out.

j_call v_call d_call clone_size cdr3_nt cdr3_aa
TRBJ2-5 TRBV27 . . TGTGCCAGCTCCCCCCGGGGGGGACAGGAGACCCAGTACTTC CASSPRGGQETQYF
TRBJ2-1 TRBV12-5 TRBD2 . TGTGCTAGTGGTTTGGTAAGGGGAGGGGATGAGCAGTTCTTC CASGLVRGGDEQFF
TRBJ1-2 TRBV27 TRBD1 . TGTGCCAGCAGTCCCGACAGGGGGATTCCTTATGGCTACACCTTC CASSPDRGIPYGYTF
TRBJ2-1 TRBV7-2 . . TGTGCCAGCAGTTTACTCAGGGGAATTAACAATGAGCAGTTCTTC CASSLLRGINNEQFF
TRBJ1-4 TRBV2 . . TGTGCCAGCGTACCTCCCGACAGTCCAACTAATGAAAAACTGTTTTTT CASVPPDSPTNEKLFF
TRBJ2-3 TRBV7-3 TRBD1 . TGTGCCAGCAGCCCCCAGGGGGCGTCTGGAGTGGCAGATACGCAGTATTTT CASSPQGASGVADTQYF
TRBJ1-2 TRBV5-5 TRBD1 . TGTGCCAGCAGCTTATATTCGGGACAGATTAACTCAGGGGGCTACACCTTC CASSLYSGQINSGGYTF
TRBJ2-1 TRBV4-1 TRBD2 . TGCGCCAGCAGCCAAGATCCGAGCGGGAGCTCCTACAATGAGCAGTTCTTC CASSQDPSGSSYNEQFF
TRBJ2-3 TRBV28 TRBD2 . TGTGCCAGCAGTTCCCTCATGAAGCGGGAGTTGTATACGCAGTATTTT CASSSLMKRELYTQYF
TRBJ2-1 TRBV28 TRBD1 . TGTGCCAGCAGTTTATCTGGGACAGTCTCCTACAATGAGCAGTTCTTC CASSLSGTVSYNEQFF
TRBJ2-1 TRBV5-4 TRBD2 few TGTGCCAGCCGCGGGACTAGCGGGAGGGGGGCCTACAATGAGCAGTTCTTC CASRGTSGRGAYNEQFF
TRBJ2-1 TRBV6-1 TRBD2 . TGTGCCAGCCCTTCGCCGGGACTAGCGGAATATGAGCAGTTCTTC CASPSPGLAEYEQFF
TRBJ2-1 TRBV19 TRBD1 . TGTGCCAGTAGTACGCAGGGGGCGGACAATGAGCAGTTCTTC CASSTQGADNEQFF
TRBJ2-5 TRBV10-3 . . TGTGCCATCAGTGAGTCAGACGGACCGGGGGAGACCCAGTACTTC CAISESDGPGETQYF